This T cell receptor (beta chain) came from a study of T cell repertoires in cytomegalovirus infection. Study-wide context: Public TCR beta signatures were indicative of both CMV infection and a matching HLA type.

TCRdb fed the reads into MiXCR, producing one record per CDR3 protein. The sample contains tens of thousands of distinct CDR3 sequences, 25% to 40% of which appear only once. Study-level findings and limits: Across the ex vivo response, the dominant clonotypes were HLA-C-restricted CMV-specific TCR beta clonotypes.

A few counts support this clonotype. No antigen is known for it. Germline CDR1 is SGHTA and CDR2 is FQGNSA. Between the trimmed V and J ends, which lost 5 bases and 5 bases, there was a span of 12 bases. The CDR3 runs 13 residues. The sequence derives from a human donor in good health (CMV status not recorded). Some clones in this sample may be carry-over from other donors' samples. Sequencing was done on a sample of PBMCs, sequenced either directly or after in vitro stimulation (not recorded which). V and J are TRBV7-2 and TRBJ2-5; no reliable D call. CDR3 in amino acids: CASSPRTGETQYF. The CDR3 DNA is TGTGCCAGCAGCCCCCGGACGGGCGAGACCCAGTACTTC.